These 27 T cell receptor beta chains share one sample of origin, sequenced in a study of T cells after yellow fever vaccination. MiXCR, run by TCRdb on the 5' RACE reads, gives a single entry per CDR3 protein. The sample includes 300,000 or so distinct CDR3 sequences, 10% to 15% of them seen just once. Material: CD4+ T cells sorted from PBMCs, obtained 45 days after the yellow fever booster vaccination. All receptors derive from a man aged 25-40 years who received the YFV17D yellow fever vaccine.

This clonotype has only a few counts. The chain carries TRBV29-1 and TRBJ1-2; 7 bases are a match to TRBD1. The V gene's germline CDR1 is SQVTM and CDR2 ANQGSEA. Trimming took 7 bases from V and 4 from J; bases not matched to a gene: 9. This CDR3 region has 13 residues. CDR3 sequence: CSDNRGIGYGYTF. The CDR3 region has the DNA TGCAGCGACAACAGGGGTATTGGCTATGGCTACACCTTC.

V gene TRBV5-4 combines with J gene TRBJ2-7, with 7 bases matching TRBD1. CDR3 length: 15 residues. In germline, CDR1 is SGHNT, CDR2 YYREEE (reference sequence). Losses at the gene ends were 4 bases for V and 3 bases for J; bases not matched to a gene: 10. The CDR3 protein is CASSDRDRLHYEQYF. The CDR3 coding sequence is TGTGCCAGCAGCGACCGGGACAGATTACACTACGAGCAGTACTTC. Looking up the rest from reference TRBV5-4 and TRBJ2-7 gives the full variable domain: ETGVTQSPTHLIKTRGQQVTLRCSSQSGHNTVSWYQQALGQGPQFIFQYYREEENGRGNFPPRFSGLQFPNYSSELNVNALELDDSALYLCASSDRDRLHYEQYFGPGTRLTVT.

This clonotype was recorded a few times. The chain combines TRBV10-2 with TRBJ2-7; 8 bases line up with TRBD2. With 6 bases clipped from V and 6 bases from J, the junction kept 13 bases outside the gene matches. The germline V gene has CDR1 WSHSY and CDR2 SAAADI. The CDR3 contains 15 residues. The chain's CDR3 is CASSPTKRERSEQYF. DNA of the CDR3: TGCGCCAGCAGCCCTACTAAGCGGGAGAGATCCGAGCAGTACTTC.

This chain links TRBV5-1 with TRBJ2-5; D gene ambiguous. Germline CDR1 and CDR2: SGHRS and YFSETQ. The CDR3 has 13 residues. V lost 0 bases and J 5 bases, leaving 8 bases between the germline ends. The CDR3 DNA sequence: TGCGCCAGCAGCTTGGGATTCGGGGAGACCCAGTACTTC. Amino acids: CASSLGFGETQYF.

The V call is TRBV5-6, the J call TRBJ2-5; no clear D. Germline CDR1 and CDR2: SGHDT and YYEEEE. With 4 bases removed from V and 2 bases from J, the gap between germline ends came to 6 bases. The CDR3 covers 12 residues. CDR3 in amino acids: CASSQLQETQYF. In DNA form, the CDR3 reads TGTGCCAGCAGCCAACTTCAAGAGACCCAGTACTTC.

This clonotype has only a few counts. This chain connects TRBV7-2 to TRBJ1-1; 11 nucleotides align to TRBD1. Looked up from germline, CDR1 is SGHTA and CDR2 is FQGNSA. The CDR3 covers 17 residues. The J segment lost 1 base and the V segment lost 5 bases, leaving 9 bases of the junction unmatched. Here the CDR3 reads CASSPHGQGAPNTEAFF. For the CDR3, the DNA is TGTGCCAGCAGCCCTCACGGACAGGGGGCGCCGAACACTGAAGCTTTCTTT.

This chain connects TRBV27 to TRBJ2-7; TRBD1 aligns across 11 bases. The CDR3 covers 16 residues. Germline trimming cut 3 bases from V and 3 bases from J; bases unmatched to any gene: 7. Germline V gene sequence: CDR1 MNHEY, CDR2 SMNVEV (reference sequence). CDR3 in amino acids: CASSLRTGTGGYEQYF. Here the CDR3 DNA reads TGTGCCAGCAGTTTGAGGACCGGGACAGGGGGCTACGAGCAGTACTTC.

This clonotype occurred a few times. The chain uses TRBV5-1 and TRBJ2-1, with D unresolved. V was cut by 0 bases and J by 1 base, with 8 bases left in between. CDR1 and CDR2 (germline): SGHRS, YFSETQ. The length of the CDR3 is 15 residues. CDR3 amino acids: CASSLGLRSYNEQFF. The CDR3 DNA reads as TGCGCCAGCAGCTTGGGACTTCGATCCTACAATGAGCAGTTCTTC.

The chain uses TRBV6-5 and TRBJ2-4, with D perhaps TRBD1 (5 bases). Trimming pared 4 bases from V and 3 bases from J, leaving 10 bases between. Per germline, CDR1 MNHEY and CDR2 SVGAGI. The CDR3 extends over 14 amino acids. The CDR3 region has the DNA TGTGCCAGCAGTTCAGGGTCCCGCAAAAACATTCAGTACTTC. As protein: CASSSGSRKNIQYF.

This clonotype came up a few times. DNA for the CDR3: TGCGCCAGCAGCCCATGGGACGAAACCTATGGCTACACCTTC. Amino acid sequence: CASSPWDETYGYTF. The V and J genes are TRBV5-1 and TRBJ1-2, with D possibly being TRBD1 (5 bases). CDR3 length equals 14 residues. Deletions cut 4 bases from V and 4 bases from J, with 14 bases between. Looked up from germline, CDR1 is SGHRS and CDR2 is YFSETQ.

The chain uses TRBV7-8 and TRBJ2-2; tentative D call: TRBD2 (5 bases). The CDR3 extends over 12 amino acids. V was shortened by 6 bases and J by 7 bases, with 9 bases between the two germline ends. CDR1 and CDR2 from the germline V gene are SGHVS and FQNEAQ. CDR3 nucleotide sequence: TGTGCCAGCAGACCCAGCGGCGGGGAGCTGTTTTTT. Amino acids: CASRPSGGELFF.

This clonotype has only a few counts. The CDR3 DNA follows: TGTGCCAGCAGCTCACAGGGGTACCCGGGGGATACGCAGTATTTT. Amino acid sequence: CASSSQGYPGDTQYF. The V and J genes are TRBV7-2 and TRBJ2-3; 7 nucleotides line up with TRBD1. Germline loops: CDR1 SGHTA, CDR2 FQGNSA. Trimming at V came to 4 bases and at J to 6 bases, leaving 10 bases not matched to a gene. CDR3 length equals 15 residues.

The CDR3 sequence: CASSLRGTAPEQFF. Written as DNA, the CDR3 is TGCGCCAGCAGCTTGAGAGGGACAGCCCCTGAGCAGTTCTTC. The chain joins TRBV5-1 to TRBJ2-1; 7 bases are shared with TRBD1. V shed 1 base, J shed 9 bases, and the junction held 7 bases outside the gene matches. CDR1 is SGHRS, CDR2 YFSETQ, per germline. This CDR3 spans 14 amino acids.

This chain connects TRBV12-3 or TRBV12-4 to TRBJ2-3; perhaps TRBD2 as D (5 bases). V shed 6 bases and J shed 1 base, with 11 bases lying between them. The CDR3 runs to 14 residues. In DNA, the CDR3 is TGTGCCAGCAGGCGGGTGTTGGGCACAGATACGCAGTATTTT. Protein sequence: CASRRVLGTDTQYF.

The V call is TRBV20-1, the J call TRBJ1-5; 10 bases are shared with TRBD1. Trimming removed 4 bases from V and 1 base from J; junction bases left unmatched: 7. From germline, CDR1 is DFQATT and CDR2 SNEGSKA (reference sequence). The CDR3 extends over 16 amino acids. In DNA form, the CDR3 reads TGCAGTGCTATCCGACAGGGGGCGTTCAGCAATCAGCCCCAGCATTTT. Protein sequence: CSAIRQGAFSNQPQHF.

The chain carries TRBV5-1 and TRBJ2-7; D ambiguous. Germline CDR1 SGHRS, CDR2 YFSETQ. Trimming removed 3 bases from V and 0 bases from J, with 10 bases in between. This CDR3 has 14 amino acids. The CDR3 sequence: CASSSMASSYEQYF. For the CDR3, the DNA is TGCGCCAGCAGCTCGATGGCTAGCTCCTACGAGCAGTACTTC.

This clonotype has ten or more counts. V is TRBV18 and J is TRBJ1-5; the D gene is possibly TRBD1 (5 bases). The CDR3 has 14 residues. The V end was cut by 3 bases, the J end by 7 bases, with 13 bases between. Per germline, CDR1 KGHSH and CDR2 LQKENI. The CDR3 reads CASSPGGGGQPQHF. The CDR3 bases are TGTGCCAGCTCACCGGGGGGAGGAGGACAGCCCCAGCATTTT.

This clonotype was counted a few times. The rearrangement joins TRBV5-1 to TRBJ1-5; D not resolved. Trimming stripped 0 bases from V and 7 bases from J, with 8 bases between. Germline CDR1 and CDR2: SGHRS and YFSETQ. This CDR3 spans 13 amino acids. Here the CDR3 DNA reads TGCGCCAGCAGCTTGGCTGGGGAACAGCCCCAGCATTTT. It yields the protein CASSLAGEQPQHF.

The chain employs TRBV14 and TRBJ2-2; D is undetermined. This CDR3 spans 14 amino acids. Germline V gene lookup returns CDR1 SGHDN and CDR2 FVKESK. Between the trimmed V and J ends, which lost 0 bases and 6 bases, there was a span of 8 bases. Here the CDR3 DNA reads TGTGCCAGCAGCCAAGATCTTCCGTCCGGGGAGCTGTTTTTT. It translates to CASSQDLPSGELFF.

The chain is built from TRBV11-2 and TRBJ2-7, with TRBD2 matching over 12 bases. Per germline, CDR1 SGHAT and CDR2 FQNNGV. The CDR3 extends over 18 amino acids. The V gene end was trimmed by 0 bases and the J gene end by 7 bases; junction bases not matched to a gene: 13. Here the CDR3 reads CASSLDVGLAGGPIEQYF. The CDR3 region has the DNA TGTGCCAGCAGCTTAGATGTCGGGCTAGCGGGAGGGCCCATAGAGCAGTACTTC.

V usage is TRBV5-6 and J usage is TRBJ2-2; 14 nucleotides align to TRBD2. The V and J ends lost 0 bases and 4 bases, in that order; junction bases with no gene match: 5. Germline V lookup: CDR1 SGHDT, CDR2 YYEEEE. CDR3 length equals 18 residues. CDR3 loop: CASSLGLAGGTGTGELFF. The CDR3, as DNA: TGTGCCAGCAGCTTGGGACTAGCGGGAGGGACCGGCACCGGGGAGCTGTTTTTT.

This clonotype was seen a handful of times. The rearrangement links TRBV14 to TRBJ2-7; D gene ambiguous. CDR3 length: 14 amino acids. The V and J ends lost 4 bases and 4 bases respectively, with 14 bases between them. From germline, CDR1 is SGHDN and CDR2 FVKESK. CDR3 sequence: CASSLRIKLYEQYF. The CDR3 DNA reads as TGTGCCAGCAGCCTCAGGATCAAGTTATACGAGCAGTACTTC.

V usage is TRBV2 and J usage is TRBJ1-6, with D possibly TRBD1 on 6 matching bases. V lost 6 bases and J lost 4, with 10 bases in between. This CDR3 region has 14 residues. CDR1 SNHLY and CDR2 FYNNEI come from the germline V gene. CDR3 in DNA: TGTGCCAGCAGCCTGGGGGCTTATAATTCACCCCTCCACTTT. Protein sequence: CASSLGAYNSPLHF.

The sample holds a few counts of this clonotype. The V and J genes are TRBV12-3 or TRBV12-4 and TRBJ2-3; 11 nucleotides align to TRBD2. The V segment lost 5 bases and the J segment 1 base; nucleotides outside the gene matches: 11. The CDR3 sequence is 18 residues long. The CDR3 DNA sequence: TGTGCCAGCAGTCGACTAGCGGGATGGAAGGCTGGCACAGATACGCAGTATTTT. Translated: CASSRLAGWKAGTDTQYF.

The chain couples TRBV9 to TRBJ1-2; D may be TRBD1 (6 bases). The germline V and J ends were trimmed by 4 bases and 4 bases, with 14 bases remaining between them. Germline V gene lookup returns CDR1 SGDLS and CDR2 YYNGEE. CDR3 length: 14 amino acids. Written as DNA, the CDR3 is TGTGCCAGCAGCAACAGAGGGGGTAGCTATGGCTACACCTTC. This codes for CASSNRGGSYGYTF.

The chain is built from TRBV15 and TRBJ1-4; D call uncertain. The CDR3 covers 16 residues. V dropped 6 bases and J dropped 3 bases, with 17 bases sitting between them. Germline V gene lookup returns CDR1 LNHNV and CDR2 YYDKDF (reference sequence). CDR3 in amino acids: CATSIGPQRANEKLFF. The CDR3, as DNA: TGTGCCACCAGTATCGGACCGCAGAGGGCTAATGAAAAACTGTTTTTT.

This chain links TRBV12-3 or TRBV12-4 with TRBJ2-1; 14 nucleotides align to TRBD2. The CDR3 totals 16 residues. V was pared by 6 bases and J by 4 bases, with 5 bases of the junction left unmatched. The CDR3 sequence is CASSPGTSGRYNEQFF. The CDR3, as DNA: TGTGCCAGCAGCCCCGGGACTAGCGGGAGATACAATGAGCAGTTCTTC.